A selection of T cell receptor beta chains follows, all from one sample in a study of T cell repertoires in cytomegalovirus infection. TCRdb analysed the reads with MiXCR anew, one entry per CDR3 protein. The sample carries approximately 470,000 distinct CDR3 sequences, about 44% recorded once. These receptors have no known antigen. The sample consisted of cultured PBMCs, taken from culture after CMV antigen stimulation. The receptors originated from a human donor in good health (CMV status not recorded). Some clones in this sample may be carry-over from other donors' samples. Both conserved end residues are part of each CDR3. The D gene is left open where the match is weak. Clone size is shown for a subset of rows, as once, few, many or a class of expanded clone.

>-|TRBJ2-5|-|TRBV7-2
CASSLAGIRETQYF
TGTGCCAGCAGCTTAGCGGGGATCAGGGAGACCCAGTACTTC
>TRBD1|TRBJ1-3|-|TRBV6-5
CATHRGSRSGNTIYF
TGTGCCACCCACAGGGGTTCCCGCTCTGGAAACACCATATATTTT
>-|TRBJ2-1|-|TRBV7-6
CASTPVGTRNEQFF
TGTGCCAGCACCCCAGTCGGGACTCGCAATGAGCAGTTCTTC
>TRBD2|TRBJ2-1|-|TRBV27
CASSPMTSRYHNEQFF
TGTGCCAGCAGTCCCATGACTAGCCGGTACCACAATGAGCAGTTCTTC
>TRBD2|TRBJ2-1|-|TRBV4-1
CASSPPRGLAGESHLGEQFF
TGCGCCAGCAGCCCCCCTCGGGGACTAGCGGGAGAGTCCCACCTCGGTGAGCAGTTCTTC
>TRBD1|TRBJ2-7|-|TRBV10-3
CAIAGRDRGSEQYF
TGTGCCATCGCGGGCCGGGACAGGGGGAGCGAGCAGTACTTC
>TRBD2|TRBJ2-2|-|TRBV7-6
CASSSGATGELFF
TGTGCCAGTAGTAGCGGGGCCACCGGGGAGCTGTTTTTT
>-|TRBJ1-5|few|TRBV6-1
CASSEEVYQPQHF
TGTGCCAGCAGTGAAGAAGTGTATCAGCCCCAGCATTTT
>TRBD1|TRBJ1-4|-|TRBV15
CATSRDDREDEKLFF
TGTGCCACCAGCAGGGATGACAGGGAAGATGAAAAACTGTTTTTT
>TRBD2|TRBJ2-1|few|TRBV5-3
CASSYSVLASKQFF
TGTGCCAGCAGCTACTCCGTACTAGCGTCAAAGCAGTTCTTC
>-|TRBJ2-1|few|TRBV18
CASSPLPGSSYNEQFF
TGTGCCAGCTCACCACTTCCGGGTTCCTCCTACAATGAGCAGTTCTTC
>-|TRBJ1-1|-|TRBV27
CASSPGSRGTEAFF
TGTGCCAGCAGCCCCGGGAGCAGGGGCACTGAAGCTTTCTTT
>-|TRBJ1-5|-|TRBV12-5
CASAIGGNQPQHF
TGTGCTAGCGCTATCGGCGGCAATCAGCCCCAGCATTTT
>-|TRBJ2-2|-|TRBV27
CASSWGTRRNTGELFF
TGTGCCAGCAGTTGGGGGACTCGACGGAACACCGGGGAGCTGTTTTTT
>-|TRBJ1-4|few|TRBV28
CASSLFGDSTNEKLFF
TGTGCCAGCAGTTTATTTGGGGATTCAACTAATGAAAAACTGTTTTTT
>-|TRBJ2-3|-|TRBV14
CASSQLMGADTQYF
TGTGCCAGCAGCCAACTGATGGGGGCAGATACGCAGTATTTT
>TRBD2|TRBJ2-2|-|TRBV12-3/TRBV12-4
CASKGLAGAVGELFF
TGTGCCAGCAAGGGACTAGCGGGAGCGGTCGGGGAGCTGTTTTTT
>TRBD1|TRBJ2-5|few|TRBV12-3/TRBV12-4
CASRPGTGGQETQYF
TGTGCCAGCAGGCCCGGGACAGGGGGCCAGGAGACCCAGTACTTC
>TRBD2|TRBJ2-3|-|TRBV20-1
CSAREASGSVDTQYF
TGCAGTGCTAGAGAGGCTAGCGGGAGTGTCGATACGCAGTATTTT
>-|TRBJ2-1|-|TRBV6-8
CASKKGHYNEQFF
TGTGCCAGCAAAAAGGGACACTACAATGAGCAGTTCTTC
>TRBD1|TRBJ2-5|-|TRBV7-2
CASSITGGAAQETQYF
TGTGCCAGCAGCATCACAGGGGGCGCAGCCCAAGAGACCCAGTACTTC
>-|TRBJ2-3|-|TRBV19
CASKSSGIQGADTQYF
TGTGCCAGTAAAAGCTCCGGGATACAGGGTGCAGATACGCAGTATTTT
>-|TRBJ1-6|-|TRBV6-1
CAASPSYNSPLHF
TGTGCGGCGTCGCCCTCCTATAATTCACCCCTCCACTTT
>-|TRBJ2-3|-|TRBV12-3/TRBV12-4
CASQGPRDTQYF
TGTGCCTCACAGGGTCCACGGGATACGCAGTATTTT
>-|TRBJ2-7|few|TRBV6-2/TRBV6-3
CASSYSASYEQYF
TGTGCCAGCAGTTACTCCGCGAGCTACGAGCAGTACTTC
>TRBD1|TRBJ2-1|-|TRBV12-5
CASGFSHRGNEQFF
TGTGCTAGTGGTTTTAGTCACAGGGGAAATGAGCAGTTCTTC
>-|TRBJ1-4|-|TRBV19
CASSGTRAQDNEKLFF
TGTGCCAGTAGTGGAACCCGGGCCCAGGATAATGAAAAACTGTTTTTT
>-|TRBJ2-3|-|TRBV7-2
CASSLGGLITDTQYF
TGTGCCAGCAGCTTAGGGGGACTGATCACAGATACGCAGTATTTT
>-|TRBJ1-1|-|TRBV7-2
CASSLDGYTNTEAFF
TGTGCCAGCAGCTTAGATGGGTATACGAACACTGAAGCTTTCTTT
>-|TRBJ2-1|-|TRBV10-3
CAISESADNEQFF
TGTGCCATCAGTGAGTCGGCGGACAATGAGCAGTTCTTC
>-|TRBJ2-1|-|TRBV4-3
CASSQVTSPNEQFF
TGCGCCAGCAGCCAAGTTACTAGCCCCAATGAGCAGTTCTTC
>TRBD2|TRBJ2-1|-|TRBV20-1
CSARRGGRAWGEQFF
TGCAGTGCGCGGAGGGGCGGGAGGGCGTGGGGTGAGCAGTTCTTC
>-|TRBJ1-1|-|TRBV7-2
CASSRAMGNTEAFF
TGTGCCAGCAGCCGAGCAATGGGGAACACTGAAGCTTTCTTT
>TRBD1|TRBJ1-5|-|TRBV12-3/TRBV12-4
CASSFGTGGRNQPQHF
TGTGCCAGCAGTTTTGGGACAGGGGGCCGCAATCAGCCCCAGCATTTT
>TRBD2|TRBJ2-3|-|TRBV6-1
CAISMTSGGRDTQYF
TGTGCCATATCGATGACTAGCGGGGGGAGAGATACGCAGTATTTT
>TRBD2|TRBJ2-1|-|TRBV20-1
CSAQPSGGLYNEQFF
TGCAGTGCTCAGCCTAGCGGGGGATTGTACAATGAGCAGTTCTTC
>-|TRBJ1-5|-|TRBV14
CASSQDRGQEVVGEALSHNQPQHF
TGTGCCAGCAGCCAAGATAGGGGTCAGGAGGTTGTGGGTGAGGCCCTTTCGCATAATCAGCCCCAGCATTTT
>-|TRBJ1-5|-|TRBV7-2
CASSRPVLYQPQHF
TGTGCCAGCAGCCGTCCAGTCCTCTATCAGCCCCAGCATTTT
>-|TRBJ2-4|once|TRBV19
CASSIKGNEMANIQYF
TGTGCCAGTAGTATCAAAGGGAATGAGATGGCGAACATTCAGTACTTC
>-|TRBJ2-5|few|TRBV5-1
CASSFDRSTQYF
TGCGCCAGCAGCTTCGACCGGTCCACCCAGTACTTC
>-|TRBJ1-5|-|TRBV19
CASTPSRGSNQPQHF
TGTGCCAGTACCCCTTCACGTGGGAGCAATCAGCCCCAGCATTTT
>-|TRBJ2-3|-|TRBV5-5
CASSLQLLPAAKESLSDTQYF
TGTGCCAGCAGCCTTCAGCTTCTTCCCGCCGCAAAGGAAAGCCTGTCGGATACGCAGTATTTT
>TRBD1|TRBJ1-5|-|TRBV7-8
CASSLRQGYDSNQPQHF
TGTGCCAGCAGCTTACGACAGGGGTATGATAGCAATCAGCCCCAGCATTTT
>-|TRBJ1-1|-|TRBV7-8
CASSLVPPTGGAVTEAFF
TGTGCCAGCAGCTTAGTGCCCCCCACAGGTGGGGCGGTTACGGAAGCTTTCTTT
>-|TRBJ2-7|-|TRBV27
CASSPDGRKSYEQYF
TGTGCCAGCAGCCCAGACGGCCGAAAGTCCTACGAGCAGTACTTC
>TRBD2|TRBJ2-1|-|TRBV5-1
CASSETSGGANEQFF
TGCGCCAGCAGCGAAACTAGCGGGGGGGCGAATGAGCAGTTCTTC
>TRBD1|TRBJ2-6|-|TRBV19
CASHPTGAGANVLTF
TGTGCCAGTCACCCTACAGGGGCCGGGGCCAACGTCCTGACTTTC